One sample yielded the 27 T cell receptor beta chains listed below, sequenced in a study of OX40 agonist ivuxolimab in advanced cancers. Clones were read by immunoSEQ multiplex PCR, and TCRdb kept only the in-frame ones, dropping some. The sample lists tens of thousands of clones, 87% seen once, with 0.3% to 0.35% in the top ten. The input for sequencing was CD4+ or CD8+ T cells sorted from blood, taken in a trial of the OX40 agonist ivuxolimab. All receptors derive from an adult with an advanced solid tumor such as melanoma, head and neck, liver or kidney cancer.

The chain joins TRBV11-1 to TRBJ2-5, with TRBD1 identical over 9 bases. CDR3 length: 14 residues. From germline, CDR1 is SGHAT and CDR2 FQDESV (reference sequence). V lost 5 bases and J lost 4; bases outside the gene matches: 5. The CDR3 reads CASSPRTGVETQYF. DNA for the CDR3: TGTGCCAGCAGCCCTCGGACAGGGGTAGAGACCCAGTACTTC. The full variable domain, in which reference TRBV11-1 and TRBJ2-5 provide the parts outside the CDR3, is EAEVAQSPRYKITEKSQAVAFWCDPISGHATLYWYRQILGQGPELLVQFQDESVVDDSQLPKDRFSAERLKGVDSTLKIQPAELGDSAMYLCASSPRTGVETQYFGPGTRLLVL.

This sequence joins TRBV19 and TRBJ2-2; 11 bases are a match to TRBD1. Germline V gene data show CDR1 as LNHDA and CDR2 as SQIVND (reference sequence). This CDR3 is built from 17 residues. Losses at the gene ends were 7 bases for V and 4 bases for J; bases not matched to a gene: 11. Here the CDR3 reads CASTPRGQGASTGELFF. CDR3 DNA sequence: TGTGCCAGTACCCCACGCGGACAGGGGGCGAGCACCGGGGAGCTGTTTTTT.

The J gene is TRBJ1-2, the V gene TRBV5-1; a weak D match, TRBD1 (5 bases). The CDR3 consists of 14 residues. Germline V lookup: CDR1 SGHRS, CDR2 YFSETQ. V lost 2 bases and J 8 bases, leaving 16 bases between the germline ends. The CDR3 here is CASSFIGDLSGYTF. The DNA for the CDR3 is TGCGCCAGCAGCTTTATAGGGGACCTCTCCGGCTACACCTTC.

The gene calls are TRBV7-9 and TRBJ2-5, with 16 nucleotides matching TRBD2. This CDR3 contains 17 residues. Germline CDR1 reads SEHNR; CDR2 reads FQNEAQ (reference sequence). Trimming removed 3 bases from V and 5 bases from J; junction bases left unmatched: 6. In nucleotides, the CDR3 is TGTGCCAGCAGCTTCGGGACTAGCGGGGGGGCCTGGGAGACCCAGTACTTC. It codes for CASSFGTSGGAWETQYF.

CDR3 nucleotide sequence: TGTGCCAGCTCACCGCGGGACAGGGGGAACGAGCAGTACTTC. Amino acids: CASSPRDRGNEQYF. This chain uses TRBV18 with TRBJ2-7, with 11 nucleotides matching TRBD1. The CDR3 is made up of 14 amino acids. The J segment lost 5 bases and the V segment lost 3 bases, leaving 3 bases of the junction unmatched. CDR1 is KGHSH and CDR2 is LQKENI in the germline V gene. Using reference TRBV18 and TRBJ2-7 for the parts outside the CDR3, the full variable domain is NAGVMQNPRHLVRRRGQEARLRCSPMKGHSHVYWYRQLPEEGLKFMVYLQKENIIDESGMPKERFSAEFPKEGPSILRIQQVVRGDSAAYFCASSPRDRGNEQYFGPGTRLTVT.

V gene TRBV11-2 combines with J gene TRBJ1-3; D is ambiguous. The V end lost 5 bases, the J end lost 0 bases, and 8 bases lay between the germline ends. Germline V gene data show CDR1 as SGHAT and CDR2 as FQNNGV. The CDR3 is 14 residues long. CDR3 protein: CASSPPGSGNTIYF. The CDR3 DNA reads TGTGCCAGCAGCCCACCGGGCTCTGGAAACACCATATATTTT.

The chain joins TRBV5-4 to TRBJ2-2; 7 nucleotides line up with TRBD1. This CDR3 is built from 15 residues. With V trimmed by 5 bases and J by 5 bases, 9 bases remained unmatched. Germline V gives CDR1 SGHNT, CDR2 YYREEE (reference sequence). The CDR3: CASRSGDSATGELFF. The DNA of the CDR3 is TGTGCCAGCAGAAGTGGGGACAGTGCGACCGGGGAGCTGTTTTTT.

This chain connects TRBV6-6 to TRBJ1-4, with D possibly TRBD1 on 5 matching bases. Trimming stripped 0 bases from V and 4 bases from J, with 6 bases between. The germline V gene has CDR1 MNHNY and CDR2 SVGAGI (reference sequence). The length of the CDR3 is 14 residues. CDR3 region: CASSYSGVNEKLFF. CDR3 DNA sequence: TGTGCCAGCAGTTACTCGGGGGTTAATGAAAAACTGTTTTTT.

V gene TRBV12-5 combines with J gene TRBJ1-1; D call uncertain. The CDR3 extends over 13 amino acids. The germline V gene has CDR1 LGHNT and CDR2 FRNRAP. Trimming took off 6 bases at V and 0 bases at J, with 8 bases between the two ends. The CDR3 DNA reads TGTGCTAGTGGACCCCGGATGAACACTGAAGCTTTCTTT. It encodes CASGPRMNTEAFF.

A single count supports this clone. This sequence joins TRBV15 and TRBJ2-1; 7 bases align to TRBD1. CDR3 size: 14 residues. Germline CDR1 is LNHNV and CDR2 is YYDKDF (reference sequence). V gave up 3 bases and J gave up 6 bases; unmatched junction bases: 5. The CDR3 DNA sequence: TGTGCCACCAGCAGGGGAGCAGGGGGCAATGAGCAGTTCTTC. Translation gives CATSRGAGGNEQFF.

This chain connects TRBV4-3 to TRBJ1-6; D might be TRBD1 (6 bases). Germline CDR1 is LGHNA and CDR2 is YSLEER. The CDR3 contains 17 residues. V was clipped by 0 bases and J by 6 bases, with 15 bases between them. The CDR3 spells CASSQDARAGVNSPLHF. CDR3 coding DNA: TGCGCCAGCAGCCAAGATGCCAGGGCAGGGGTTAATTCACCCCTCCACTTT.

The chain has TRBV7-2 and TRBJ2-7; D may be TRBD1 (6 bases). The ends were cut back, 0 bases at V and 5 bases at J, with 8 bases in the middle. The CDR3 runs 13 residues. CDR1 and CDR2 (germline): SGHTA, FQGNSA. CDR3: CASSLAQGNEQYF. In DNA form, the CDR3 reads TGTGCCAGCAGCTTAGCTCAGGGGAACGAGCAGTACTTC.

The rearrangement uses TRBV7-9 and TRBJ2-5; TRBD1 matches 7 bases. The germline gives CDR1 SEHNR, CDR2 FQNEAQ (reference sequence). The CDR3 is 16 amino acids. The junction had 9 bases not matched to a gene; V was cut back by 2 bases and J by 3 bases. CDR3: CASSLKVGTDKETQYF. In DNA, the CDR3 is TGTGCCAGCAGCTTAAAGGTTGGGACAGATAAAGAGACCCAGTACTTC.

This rearrangement joins TRBV5-1 to TRBJ1-2, with 7 bases lining up with TRBD1. Germline trimming cut 0 bases from V and 6 bases from J; bases unmatched to any gene: 8. The CDR3 is 15 amino acids. Germline values: CDR1 SGHRS, CDR2 YFSETQ. CDR3 loop: CASSLGYRGGDGYTF. CDR3 in DNA: TGCGCCAGCAGCTTGGGGTACAGGGGTGGCGATGGCTACACCTTC.

This clone is a singleton in its sample. This sequence joins TRBV2 and TRBJ2-5; 10 bases match TRBD2. V was clipped by 5 bases and J by 3 bases; unmatched bases: 12. Germline assignment: CDR1 SNHLY and CDR2 FYNNEI. The CDR3 spans 17 residues. Here the CDR3 DNA reads TGTGCCAGCAGTCGACCCAGGACTAGCGGACAAAAAGAGACCCAGTACTTC. Amino acid sequence: CASSRPRTSGQKETQYF.

This chain links TRBV2 with TRBJ1-2; tentative D call: TRBD1 (5 bases). The CDR3 runs to 15 residues. The V gene's germline CDR1 is SNHLY and CDR2 FYNNEI. Trimming cost V 4 bases and J 8 bases, with 20 bases left between them. The CDR3 is CASSAAGATTGGYTF. The CDR3 region has the DNA TGTGCCAGCAGTGCCGCTGGGGCCACTACGGGAGGCTACACCTTC.

V and J are TRBV18 and TRBJ1-5; TRBD1 agrees at 9 bases. V lost 2 bases, J lost 0 bases, and 8 bases stayed unmatched. The CDR3 is made up of 18 amino acids. Germline V gene data show CDR1 as KGHSH and CDR2 as LQKENI. The CDR3 DNA reads as TGTGCCAGCTCACCAACGGGACAGGGCGTCTATAGCAATCAGCCCCAGCATTTT. The encoded protein is CASSPTGQGVYSNQPQHF.

This chain uses TRBV12-5 with TRBJ2-3; D gene unclear. CDR1 and CDR2 (germline): LGHNT, FRNRAP. Trimming left V 3 bases short and J 3 bases short, with 7 bases between. The CDR3 is 13 residues long. The DNA of the CDR3 is TGTGCTAGTGGTTTTGAGCGTACAGATACGCAGTATTTT. Protein sequence: CASGFERTDTQYF.

The chain uses TRBV19 and TRBJ1-3; D gene unclear. Germline CDR1 is LNHDA and CDR2 is SQIVND (reference sequence). CDR3 length: 14 amino acids. V was trimmed by 5 bases and J by 0 bases, leaving 8 bases between them. The CDR3 sequence is CASSEASSGNTIYF. The CDR3 bases are TGTGCCAGTAGTGAGGCGAGCTCTGGAAACACCATATATTTT.

The rearrangement joins TRBV6-1 to TRBJ1-1; D uncertain. This CDR3 is built from 12 residues. Germline lookup yields CDR1 MNHNS and CDR2 SASEGT. V lost 2 bases, J lost 4 bases, and 5 bases lay in between. The CDR3 coding sequence is TGTGCCAGCAGTGAAATGGGCACTGAAGCTTTCTTT. It specifies CASSEMGTEAFF.

The chain carries TRBV7-9 and TRBJ1-4; D is unresolved. This CDR3 spans 17 amino acids. Between the trimmed V and J ends, which lost 0 bases and 3 bases, there was a span of 14 bases. CDR1 is SEHNR, CDR2 FQNEAQ, per germline (reference sequence). The CDR3 DNA sequence: TGTGCCAGCAGCTTAGCTCTTGGTGGATTGGCTAATGAAAAACTGTTTTTT. It is translated as CASSLALGGLANEKLFF.

This chain connects TRBV12-5 to TRBJ2-1; TRBD2 matches 15 bases. This CDR3 is 18 amino acids long. Germline CDR1 and CDR2: LGHNT and FRNRAP. J gave up 5 bases and V 6 bases, and 11 bases lay outside the gene matches. The DNA of the CDR3 is TGTGCTAGTGGGACCCGGGGACTAGCGGGGGGAGCAGACAATGAGCAGTTCTTC. It encodes CASGTRGLAGGADNEQFF.

This clone occurred once. V usage is TRBV7-2 and J usage is TRBJ2-5; 8 nucleotides line up with TRBD1. Trimming at V came to 5 bases and at J to 5 bases, leaving 7 bases not matched to a gene. Germline V gene sequence: CDR1 SGHTA, CDR2 FQGNSA. The CDR3 totals 14 residues. CDR3 in amino acids: CASSTPRGLETQYF. In DNA, the CDR3 is TGTGCCAGCAGCACCCCCAGGGGGCTGGAGACCCAGTACTTC.

The V gene is TRBV10-1, the J gene TRBJ2-3; 16 bases line up with TRBD2. Per the germline V gene, CDR1 is WNHNN and CDR2 is SYGVQD (reference sequence). This CDR3 is 16 amino acids long. The trim removed 2 bases at V and 5 bases at J, leaving 1 base unmatched. DNA of the CDR3: TGCGCCAGCAGTGAGGGGACTAGCGGGGGGGTAGATACGCAGTATTTT. Protein: CASSEGTSGGVDTQYF.

The chain couples TRBV2 to TRBJ2-2, with D tentatively TRBD2 (5 bases). V lost 8 bases and J 3 bases, leaving 13 bases between the germline ends. Germline V gives CDR1 SNHLY, CDR2 FYNNEI. The CDR3 runs to 14 residues. The CDR3 bases are TGTGCCAGCCGAGGCGGGTCGGACACCGGGGAGCTGTTTTTT. It is translated as CASRGGSDTGELFF.

This chain joins TRBV4-2 and TRBJ1-2; TRBD1 matches 7 bases. Germline assignment: CDR1 LGHNA and CDR2 YNFKEQ. The CDR3 contains 15 residues. J was trimmed by 4 bases and V by 0 bases; bases with no gene match: 5. CDR3 amino acids: CASSQDRQGLYGYTF. The CDR3 nucleotides read TGTGCCAGCAGCCAAGATCGACAGGGCCTCTATGGCTACACCTTC.

The chain combines TRBV7-8 with TRBJ2-7; the D is unclear. This CDR3 is 16 amino acids long. V was trimmed by 5 bases and J by 5 bases, leaving 22 bases between them. Germline CDR1 and CDR2: SGHVS and FQNEAQ. In DNA, the CDR3 is TGTGCCAGCAGCCTCCGACCCAACGTGCTTCAGGACGAGCAGTACTTC. This translates into CASSLRPNVLQDEQYF. Complete variable domain (other parts from reference TRBV7-8 and TRBJ2-7): GAGVSQSPRYKVAKRGQDVALRCDPISGHVSLFWYQQALGQGPEFLTYFQNEAQLDKSGLPSDRFFAERPEGSVSTLKIQRTQQEDSAVYLCASSLRPNVLQDEQYFGPGTRLTVT.